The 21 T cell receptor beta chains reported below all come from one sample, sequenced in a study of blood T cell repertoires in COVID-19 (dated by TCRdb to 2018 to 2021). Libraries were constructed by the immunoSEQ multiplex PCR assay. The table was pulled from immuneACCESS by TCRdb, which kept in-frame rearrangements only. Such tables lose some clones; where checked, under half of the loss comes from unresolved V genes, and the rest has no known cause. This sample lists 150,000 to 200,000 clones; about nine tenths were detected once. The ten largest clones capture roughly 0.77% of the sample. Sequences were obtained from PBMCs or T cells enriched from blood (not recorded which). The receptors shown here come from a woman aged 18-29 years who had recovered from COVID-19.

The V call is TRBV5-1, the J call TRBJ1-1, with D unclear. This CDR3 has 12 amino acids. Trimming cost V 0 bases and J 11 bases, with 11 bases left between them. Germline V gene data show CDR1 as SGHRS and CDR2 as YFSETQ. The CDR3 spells CASSLAEGGAFF. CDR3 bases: TGCGCCAGCAGCTTGGCAGAAGGAGGGGCTTTCTTT.

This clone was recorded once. This CDR3 reads CASNRADRDEKLFF. CDR3 coding DNA: TGTGCCAGTAACCGAGCCGACAGGGACGAAAAACTGTTTTTT. The chain recombines TRBV19 with TRBJ1-4, with 7 bases matching TRBD1. V lost 7 bases and J lost 8; bases outside the gene matches: 10. Germline V gene sequence: CDR1 LNHDA, CDR2 SQIVND (reference sequence). This CDR3 is 14 amino acids long. The full variable domain, rest sourced from reference TRBV19 and TRBJ1-4, is DGGITQSPKYLFRKEGQNVTLSCEQNLNHDAMYWYRQDPGQGLRLIYYSQIVNDFQKGDIAEGYSVSREKKESFPLTVTSAQKNPTAFYLCASNRADRDEKLFFGSGTQLSVL.

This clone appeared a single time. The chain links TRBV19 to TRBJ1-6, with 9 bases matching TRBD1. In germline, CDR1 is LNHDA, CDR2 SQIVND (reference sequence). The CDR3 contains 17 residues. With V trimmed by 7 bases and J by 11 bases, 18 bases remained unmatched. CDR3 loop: CASTSLGQGPPVTPLHF. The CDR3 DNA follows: TGTGCCAGTACCTCCTTGGGACAGGGTCCTCCCGTGACACCCCTCCACTTT.

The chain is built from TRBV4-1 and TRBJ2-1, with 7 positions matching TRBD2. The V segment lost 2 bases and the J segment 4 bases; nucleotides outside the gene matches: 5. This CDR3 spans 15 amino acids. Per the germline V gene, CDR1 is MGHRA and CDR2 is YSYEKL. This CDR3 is CASSQIAGTYNEQFF. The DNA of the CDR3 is TGCGCCAGCAGCCAAATAGCGGGCACTTACAATGAGCAGTTCTTC.

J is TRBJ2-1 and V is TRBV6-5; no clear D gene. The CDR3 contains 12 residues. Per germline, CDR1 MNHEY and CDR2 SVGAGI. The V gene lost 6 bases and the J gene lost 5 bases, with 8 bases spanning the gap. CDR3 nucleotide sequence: TGTGCCAGCAGCAGGCTAAACAATGAGCAGTTCTTC. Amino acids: CASSRLNNEQFF.

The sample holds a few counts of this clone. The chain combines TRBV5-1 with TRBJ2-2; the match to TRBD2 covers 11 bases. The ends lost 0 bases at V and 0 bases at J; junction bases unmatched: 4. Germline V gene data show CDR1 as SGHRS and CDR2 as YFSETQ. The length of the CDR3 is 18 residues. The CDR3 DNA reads TGCGCCAGCAGCTTGGCCGGGACTAGCGGCGCGAACACCGGGGAGCTGTTTTTT. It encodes CASSLAGTSGANTGELFF.

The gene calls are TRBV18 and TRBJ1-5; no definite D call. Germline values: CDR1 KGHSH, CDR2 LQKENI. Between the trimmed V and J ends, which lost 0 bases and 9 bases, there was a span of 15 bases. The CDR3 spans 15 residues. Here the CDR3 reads CASSPPEFARGPQHF. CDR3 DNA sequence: TGTGCCAGCTCACCACCGGAGTTTGCCCGGGGGCCCCAGCATTTT.

In DNA, the CDR3 is TGTGCCAGCACAAGCAGGGCTAACTATGGCTACACCTTC. Translation: CASTSRANYGYTF. The chain combines TRBV25-1 with TRBJ1-2, with D possibly TRBD1 on 5 matching bases. Germline loops: CDR1 MGHDK, CDR2 SYGVNS. The CDR3 length is 13 residues. Trimming stripped 7 bases from V and 0 bases from J, with 9 bases between.

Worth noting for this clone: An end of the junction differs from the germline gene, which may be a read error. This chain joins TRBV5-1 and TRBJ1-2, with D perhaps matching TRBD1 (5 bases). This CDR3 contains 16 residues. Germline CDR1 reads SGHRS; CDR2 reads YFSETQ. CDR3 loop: CASRLDRTWARGGYTF. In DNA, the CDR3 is TGCGCCAGCAGATTGGACCGGACGTGGGCTAGGGGCGGCTACACCTTC.

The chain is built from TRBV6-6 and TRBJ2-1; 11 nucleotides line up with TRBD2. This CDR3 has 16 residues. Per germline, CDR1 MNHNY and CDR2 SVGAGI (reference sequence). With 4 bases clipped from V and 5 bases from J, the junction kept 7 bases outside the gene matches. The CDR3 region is CASSSLAGVGNNEQFF. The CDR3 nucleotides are TGTGCCAGCAGTTCACTAGCGGGAGTTGGAAACAATGAGCAGTTCTTC.

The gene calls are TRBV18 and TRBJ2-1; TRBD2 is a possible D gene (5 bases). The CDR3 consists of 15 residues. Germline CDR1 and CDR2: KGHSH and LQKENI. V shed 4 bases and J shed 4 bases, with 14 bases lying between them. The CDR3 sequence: CASSQLDLTYNEQFF. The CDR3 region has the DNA TGTGCCAGCTCACAACTAGATCTAACTTACAATGAGCAGTTCTTC.

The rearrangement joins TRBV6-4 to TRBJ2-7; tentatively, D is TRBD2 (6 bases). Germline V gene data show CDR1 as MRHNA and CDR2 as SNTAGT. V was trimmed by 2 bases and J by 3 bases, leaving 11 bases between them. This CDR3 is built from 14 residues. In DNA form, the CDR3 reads TGTGCCAGCAGTGACGGGCAGGGAGGCTACGAGCAGTACTTC. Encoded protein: CASSDGQGGYEQYF.

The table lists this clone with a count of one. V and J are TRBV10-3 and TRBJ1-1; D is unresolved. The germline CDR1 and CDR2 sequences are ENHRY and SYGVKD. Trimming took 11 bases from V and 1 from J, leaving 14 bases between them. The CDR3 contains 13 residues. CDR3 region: CAVTRSENTEAFF. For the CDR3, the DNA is TGTGCCGTCACTAGATCAGAGAACACTGAAGCTTTCTTT.

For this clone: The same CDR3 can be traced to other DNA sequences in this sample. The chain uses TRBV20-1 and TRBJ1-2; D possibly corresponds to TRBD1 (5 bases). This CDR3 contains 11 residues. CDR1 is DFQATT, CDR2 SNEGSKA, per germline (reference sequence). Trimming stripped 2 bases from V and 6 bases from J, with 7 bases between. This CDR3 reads CSARQGHGYTF. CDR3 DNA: TGCAGTGCTAGACAGGGCCATGGCTACACCTTC.

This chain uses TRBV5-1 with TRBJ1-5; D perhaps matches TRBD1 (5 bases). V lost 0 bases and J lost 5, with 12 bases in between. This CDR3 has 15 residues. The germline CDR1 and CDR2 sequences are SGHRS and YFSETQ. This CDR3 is CASSLAAGPDQPQHF. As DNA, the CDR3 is TGCGCCAGCAGCTTGGCCGCGGGGCCCGATCAGCCCCAGCATTTT.

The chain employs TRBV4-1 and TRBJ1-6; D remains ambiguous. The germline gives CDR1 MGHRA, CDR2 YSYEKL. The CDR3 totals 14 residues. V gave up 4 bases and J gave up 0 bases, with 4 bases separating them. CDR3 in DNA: TGCGCCAGCAGCCCCGGCTCCTATAATTCACCCCTCCACTTT. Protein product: CASSPGSYNSPLHF.

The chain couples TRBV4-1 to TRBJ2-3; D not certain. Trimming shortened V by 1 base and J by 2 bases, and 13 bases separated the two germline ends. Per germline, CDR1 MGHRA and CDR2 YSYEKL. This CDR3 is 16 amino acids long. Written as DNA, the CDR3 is TGCGCCAGCAGCCAAGGAATGGGTAGCCCCACAGATACGCAGTATTTT. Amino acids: CASSQGMGSPTDTQYF.

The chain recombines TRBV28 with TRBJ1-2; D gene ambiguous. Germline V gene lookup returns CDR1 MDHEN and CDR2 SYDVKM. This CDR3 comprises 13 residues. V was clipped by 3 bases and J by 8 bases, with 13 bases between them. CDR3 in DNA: TGTGCCAGCAGTTTTGGAGGGTTGCTCGGCTACACCTTC. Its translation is CASSFGGLLGYTF.

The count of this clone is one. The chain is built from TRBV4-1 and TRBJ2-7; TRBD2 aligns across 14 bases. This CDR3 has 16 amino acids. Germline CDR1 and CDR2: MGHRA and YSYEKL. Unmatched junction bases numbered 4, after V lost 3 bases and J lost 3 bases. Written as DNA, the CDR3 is TGCGCCAGCAGCCATCCGACTAGCGGGGGGGACTACGAGCAGTACTTC. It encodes CASSHPTSGGDYEQYF.

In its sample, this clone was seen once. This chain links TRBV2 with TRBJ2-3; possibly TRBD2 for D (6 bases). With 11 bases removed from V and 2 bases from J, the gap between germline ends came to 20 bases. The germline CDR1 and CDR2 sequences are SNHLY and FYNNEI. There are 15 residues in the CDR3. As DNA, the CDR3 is TGTGCCCTGGTGACAAGTCGGGGGTCCACAGATACGCAGTATTTT. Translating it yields CALVTSRGSTDTQYF. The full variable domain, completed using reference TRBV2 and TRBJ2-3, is EPEVTQTPSHQVTQMGQEVILRCVPISNHLYFYWYRQILGQKVEFLVSFYNNEISEKSEIFDDQFSVERPDGSNFTLKIRSTKLEDSAMYFCALVTSRGSTDTQYFGPGTRLTVL.

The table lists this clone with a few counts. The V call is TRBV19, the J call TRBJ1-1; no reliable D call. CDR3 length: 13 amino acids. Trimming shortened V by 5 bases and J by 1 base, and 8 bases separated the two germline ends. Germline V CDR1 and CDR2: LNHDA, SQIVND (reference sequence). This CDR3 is CASSAKRNTEAFF. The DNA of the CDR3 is TGTGCCAGTAGTGCCAAGAGGAACACTGAAGCTTTCTTT.